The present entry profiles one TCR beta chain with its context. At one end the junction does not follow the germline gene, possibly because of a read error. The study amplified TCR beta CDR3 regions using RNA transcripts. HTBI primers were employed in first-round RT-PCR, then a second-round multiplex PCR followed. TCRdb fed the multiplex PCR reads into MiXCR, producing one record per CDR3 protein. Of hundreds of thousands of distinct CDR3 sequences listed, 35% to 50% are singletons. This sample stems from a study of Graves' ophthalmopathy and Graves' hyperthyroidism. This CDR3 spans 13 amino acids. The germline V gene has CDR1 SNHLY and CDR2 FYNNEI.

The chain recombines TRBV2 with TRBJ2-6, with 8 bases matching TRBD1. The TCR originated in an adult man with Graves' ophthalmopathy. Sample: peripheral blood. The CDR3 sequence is CASSERQGRPEAF. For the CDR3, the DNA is TGTGCCAGCAGTGAGAGACAGGGGCGCCCTGAAGCTTTC.